A single sample gave rise to the 5 T cell receptor beta chains below, sequenced in a study of cytomegalovirus exposure and HLA in healthy donors. Use of 60 Vbeta and 13 Jbeta primers characterized the PCR. Produced via immunoSEQ multiplex PCR; TCRdb's table is partial and in-frame only. The sample contains about 180,000 clones, about 82% of which appear only once. Sequenced sample: PBMCs. These TCRs come from a man aged 18-30 years in good health and CMV-seronegative.

The gene calls are TRBV18 and TRBJ1-1; maybe TRBD1 (5 bases). Germline lookup yields CDR1 KGHSH and CDR2 LQKENI. This CDR3 contains 19 residues. V was clipped by 3 bases and J by 0 bases, with 23 bases between them. The CDR3 reads CASSPGLDSLLPMNTEAFF. The CDR3 coding sequence is TGTGCCAGCTCACCCGGGCTCGACAGCCTCCTCCCCATGAACACTGAAGCTTTCTTT.

The rearrangement links TRBV5-6 to TRBJ1-4, with 12 bases lining up with TRBD1. V dropped 3 bases and J dropped 9; count of bases not matched to a gene: 3. This CDR3 comprises 14 residues. Germline lookup yields CDR1 SGHDT and CDR2 YYEEEE. The CDR3 here is CASSYGTGGKKLFF. Written as DNA, the CDR3 is TGTGCCAGCAGCTACGGGACAGGGGGCAAAAAACTGTTTTTT.

The gene calls are TRBV12-5 and TRBJ2-1; D gene ambiguous. Looked up from germline, CDR1 is LGHNT and CDR2 is FRNRAP. V lost 5 bases and J lost 5, with 4 bases in between. The CDR3 is 11 residues long. CDR3 protein: CASGHNNEQFF. The CDR3 DNA reads as TGTGCTAGTGGTCACAACAATGAGCAGTTCTTC.

This chain joins TRBV23-1 and TRBJ1-5; D gene uncertain. TRBV23-1 is flagged as an ORF with uncertain function. The ends were cut back, 6 bases at V and 7 bases at J, with 25 bases in the middle. The CDR3 runs to 17 residues. In DNA form, the CDR3 reads TGCGCCAGCAGCCACCAGGAGGGCAAGGGAGCGTGGCAGCCCCAGCATTTT. The encoded protein is CASSHQEGKGAWQPQHF.

The chain employs TRBV9 and TRBJ2-2; TRBD1 might be the D (5 bases). V was cut by 7 bases and J by 0 bases, with 25 bases left in between. This CDR3 contains 19 residues. Germline-derived CDR1 and CDR2 are SGDLS and YYNGEE. This chain's CDR3 is CASSPAMLGHGANTGELFF. DNA for the CDR3: TGTGCCAGCTCCCCGGCTATGTTAGGACACGGCGCGAACACCGGGGAGCTGTTTTTT.